This T cell receptor beta chain originates from a study of CD8+ T cells in alopecia areata. It was cDNA, reverse transcribed from extracted RNA, that served as the sequencing template. Sequencing used immunoSEQ multiplex PCR; TCRdb keeps in-frame clones, though not all of them. The sample yields roughly 100,000 clones, roughly 64% seen once. For this clone: Its antigen is currently unknown.

General study findings and limits: Having one nonresponder leaves uncertain how baseline CD8+ expansion relates to response. Mice gave a clearer picture of TCR sharing than patients did, possibly for HLA-related reasons.

The CDR3 has 15 amino acids. Germline V gene lookup returns CDR1 GTSNPN and CDR2 SVGIG (reference sequence). Treatment: oral pan-JAK inhibitor, 5-10 mg twice daily. The source of this sequence is a human donor with alopecia areata. Here the sequenced sample was CD8+ T cells sorted from blood, taken at week 4, from a patient treated with tofacitinib. The chain couples TRBV30 to TRBJ2-1; tentatively, D is TRBD2 (7 bases). CDR3 sequence: CASQRGGESYNEQFF. DNA for the CDR3: TGTGCTTCCCAGAGGGGGGGAGAGTCCTACAATGAGCAGTTCTTC.